This T cell receptor (beta chain) was identified in a study of T cells in localized non-small cell lung cancer. Produced via immunoSEQ multiplex PCR; TCRdb's table is partial and in-frame only. The sample shows under 55,000 clones, 80% of them seen only once. About this clone: Its antigen is unidentified.

Points from the study as a whole: Because researchers sequenced only one region of the tumor, heterogeneity is still possible. The highest T cell clonality was in uninvolved adjacent lung, above tumor. The study detected a median about 60 of the top 100 tumor clones in adjacent lung. A denser population of T cells in blood accompanied longer overall survival.

Trimming removed 4 bases at V and 5 bases at J, with 21 bases between. CDR1 is SGHTS and CDR2 is YDEGEE in the germline V gene. The CDR3 extends over 16 amino acids. The sequence derives from a woman aged 40-75 years with stage II lung adenocarcinoma. The chain has TRBV5-8 and TRBJ1-2; D call uncertain. The sequences come from PBMCs, collected before any cancer treatment. The CDR3 here is CASSPGSNGPFYGYTF. CDR3 sequence (DNA): TGTGCCAGCAGCCCAGGCAGTAATGGTCCCTTTTATGGCTACACCTTC.